The T cell receptor (beta chain) described here comes from a study of human T cells and chemical hapten exposure. Study observations and caveats: The number of TCRs over 1 in 1000 frequency stayed unchanged after DPC.

The library tagged each cDNA molecule with unique molecular identifiers. Using its own MiXCR run on the RACE reads, TCRdb lists one record per CDR3 protein. Of some 120,000 distinct CDR3 sequences in the sample, about an eighth were seen once. The sample's time point: patch test 1, 2 weeks after DPC sensitization. The treatment denotes: therapeutic diphenylcyclopropenone sensitization with weekly scalp DPC. Prior to application of each patch test, blood was drawn. Alopecia patients deemed DPC-suitable, aged 18 to 70, excluding pregnancy. For this clonotype: Its antigen is unknown.

CDR1 and CDR2 (germline): SGHRS, YFSETQ. V was pared by 4 bases and J by 0 bases, with 8 bases of the junction left unmatched. The CDR3 is made up of 17 amino acids. This TCR was recovered from a woman aged 45 to 65 with alopecia areata. Some clones in this sample may be carry-over from other donors' samples. The sequences come from whole blood, collected in connection with sensitization to the hapten diphenylcyclopropenone (DPC). The chain has TRBV5-1 and TRBJ2-5; the match to TRBD2 covers 11 bases. The CDR3 here is CASSPTPSGGYQETQYF. The CDR3 region has the DNA TGCGCCAGCAGCCCCACCCCTAGCGGGGGGTACCAAGAGACCCAGTACTTC.